Following are 21 T cell receptor beta chains from one sample sequenced in a study of cytomegalovirus exposure and HLA in healthy donors. The table came from immunoSEQ multiplex PCR; TCRdb's copy has only in-frame clones and leaves some out. The sample gives 120,000 or so clones, 86% of which show up once; roughly 5.3% is in the top ten. Sequenced: PBMCs. These receptors were obtained from a man aged 18 to 29 in good health and CMV-seronegative.

The gene calls are TRBV7-8 and TRBJ2-1; D not certain. Germline V gene data show CDR1 as SGHVS and CDR2 as FQNEAQ. The CDR3 is 15 amino acids. Trimming pared 0 bases from V and 2 bases from J, leaving 8 bases between. The CDR3 loop reads CASSLAITTYNEQFF. For the CDR3, the DNA is TGTGCCAGCAGCTTAGCCATCACAACCTACAATGAGCAGTTCTTC.

The V call is TRBV19, the J call TRBJ2-7, with 11 bases lining up with TRBD2. This CDR3 has 15 residues. V was pared by 4 bases and J by 1 base, with 3 bases of the junction left unmatched. The germline V gene encodes CDR1 LNHDA and CDR2 SQIVND (reference sequence). The CDR3 loop reads CASSRGTSGSYEQYF. CDR3 sequence (DNA): TGTGCCAGTAGTAGAGGGACTAGCGGATCCTACGAGCAGTACTTC.

This chain uses TRBV5-1 with TRBJ2-1, with TRBD2 as a possible D gene (7 bases). The CDR3 runs to 15 residues. V lost 4 bases and J 3 bases, leaving 14 bases between the germline ends. Germline lookup yields CDR1 SGHRS and CDR2 YFSETQ. CDR3 amino acids: CASSPEGGGYNEQFF. The CDR3 DNA is TGCGCCAGCAGCCCGGAGGGGGGGGGCTACAATGAGCAGTTCTTC.

The rearrangement joins TRBV11-1 to TRBJ1-1; D is undetermined. Germline values: CDR1 SGHAT, CDR2 FQDESV (reference sequence). Trimming shortened V by 2 bases and J by 1 base, and 5 bases separated the two germline ends. The CDR3 length is 13 residues. The CDR3 DNA follows: TGTGCCAGCAGCTTAAGCCAGAACACTGAAGCTTTCTTT. Protein product: CASSLSQNTEAFF.

The V and J genes are TRBV5-1 and TRBJ2-7, with D perhaps matching TRBD2 (6 bases). CDR3 length: 14 amino acids. CDR1 is SGHRS, CDR2 YFSETQ, per germline. V gave up 0 bases and J gave up 0 bases, with 7 bases separating them. The CDR3 sequence is CASSLVGGSYEQYF. In nucleotides, the CDR3 is TGCGCCAGCAGCTTGGTGGGGGGCTCCTACGAGCAGTACTTC.

This clone was seen once. The chain links TRBV7-9 to TRBJ2-5; D possibly corresponds to TRBD2 (6 bases). Germline CDR1 SEHNR, CDR2 FQNEAQ (reference sequence). The V and J ends lost 0 bases and 2 bases respectively, with 7 bases between them. The CDR3 loop spans 14 amino acids. The CDR3 coding sequence is TGTGCCAGCAGCTTAGCGGGGGGTCAAGAGACCCAGTACTTC. Translating gives CASSLAGGQETQYF.

The chain combines TRBV4-1 with TRBJ2-7; D gene unclear. Looked up from germline, CDR1 is MGHRA and CDR2 is YSYEKL. V lost 2 bases and J 3 bases, leaving 8 bases between the germline ends. The CDR3 runs to 13 residues. CDR3 in amino acids: CASSQSVGYEQYF. CDR3 sequence (DNA): TGCGCCAGCAGCCAAAGCGTGGGCTACGAGCAGTACTTC.

V is TRBV7-9 and J is TRBJ2-7; 7 bases agree with TRBD1. The length of the CDR3 is 14 residues. From germline, CDR1 is SEHNR and CDR2 FQNEAQ (reference sequence). J lost 2 bases, V lost 5 bases, and 6 bases had no gene match. The CDR3 DNA sequence: TGTGCCAGCAGCCGGCCGGGACAGCCCTACGAGCAGTACTTC. Translating it yields CASSRPGQPYEQYF.

The chain is built from TRBV29-1 and TRBJ1-2; tentative D call: TRBD1 (6 bases). The germline V gene encodes CDR1 SQVTM and CDR2 ANQGSEA. Trimming left V 5 bases short and J 8 bases short, with 18 bases between. The CDR3 contains 13 residues. The CDR3 DNA reads TGCAGCGTTTTTTTGGACAGTCTCTCGGGCTACACCTTC. Its translation is CSVFLDSLSGYTF.

The rearrangement links TRBV5-4 to TRBJ2-2; TRBD2 matches 8 bases. The CDR3 has 15 residues. Unmatched junction bases numbered 4, after V lost 4 bases and J lost 2 bases. Germline V gives CDR1 SGHNT, CDR2 YYREEE (reference sequence). For the CDR3, the DNA is TGTGCCAGCAGCGGCGGGGGGCCAAACACCGGGGAGCTGTTTTTT. This gives the protein CASSGGGPNTGELFF.

The chain employs TRBV7-9 and TRBJ2-7, with TRBD2 matching over 14 bases. J lost 4 bases, V lost 4 bases, and 3 bases had no gene match. There are 15 residues in the CDR3. Germline CDR1 reads SEHNR; CDR2 reads FQNEAQ (reference sequence). The CDR3 DNA reads as TGTGCCAGCAGCTCGGGACTAGCGGGAGAATACGAGCAGTACTTC. Protein sequence: CASSSGLAGEYEQYF.

The V call is TRBV6-1, the J call TRBJ2-6; D is perhaps TRBD2 (7 bases). The ends were cut back, 4 bases at V and 0 bases at J, with 13 bases in the middle. The germline V gene encodes CDR1 MNHNS and CDR2 SASEGT. The CDR3 runs 17 residues. The CDR3: CASSVEGGDSGANVLTF. In DNA, the CDR3 is TGTGCCAGCAGTGTTGAAGGGGGGGACTCTGGGGCCAACGTCCTGACTTTC.

The chain joins TRBV19 to TRBJ1-2; a possible D gene is TRBD1 (5 bases). Germline V gene sequence: CDR1 LNHDA, CDR2 SQIVND (reference sequence). With 5 bases removed from V and 2 bases from J, the gap between germline ends came to 12 bases. CDR3 length: 14 amino acids. The CDR3 coding sequence is TGTGCCAGTAGTTACGGGGGAAAAAACTATGGCTACACCTTC. Translating it yields CASSYGGKNYGYTF.

The chain couples TRBV6-5 to TRBJ1-3; D unclear. Germline CDR1 is MNHEY and CDR2 is SVGAGI. V was pared by 4 bases and J by 2 bases, with 12 bases between. The CDR3 length is 15 residues. CDR3 bases: TGTGCCAGCAGTTCTCCCGGACTGGCTGGAAACACCATATATTTT. This translates into CASSSPGLAGNTIYF.

The gene calls are TRBV30 and TRBJ2-5; weak D call: TRBD2 (6 bases). CDR1 is GTSNPN, CDR2 SVGIG, per germline (reference sequence). The V end was cut by 2 bases, the J end by 1 base, with 14 bases between. This CDR3 spans 15 amino acids. For the CDR3, the DNA is TGTGCCTGGAGTTCCGCGCGGGGACTCCAAGAGACCCAGTACTTC. Its protein product is CAWSSARGLQETQYF.

The chain couples TRBV7-2 to TRBJ2-2; perhaps TRBD2 as D (6 bases). V lost 6 bases and J 4 bases, leaving 15 bases between the germline ends. This CDR3 comprises 15 residues. Germline-derived CDR1 and CDR2 are SGHTA and FQGNSA. For the CDR3, the DNA is TGTGCCAGCAGTCACGATCGGGGGTTCACCGGGGAGCTGTTTTTT. This encodes CASSHDRGFTGELFF.

In its sample, this clone was seen a few times. One junction end does not reproduce the germline sequence, and a read error may be involved. The chain carries TRBV10-1 and TRBJ1-3, with D unresolved. Germline V gives CDR1 WNHNN, CDR2 SYGVQD (reference sequence). This CDR3 is 14 amino acids long. CDR3 loop: CASSESLTGNTIYF. CDR3 in DNA: TGCGCCAGCAGTGAATCCCTGACTGGGAACACCATATATTTT.

The chain is built from TRBV5-1 and TRBJ2-7; a possible D gene is TRBD1 (6 bases). CDR1 and CDR2 (germline): SGHRS, YFSETQ. V was pared by 0 bases and J by 5 bases, with 9 bases between. The CDR3 totals 13 residues. As DNA, the CDR3 is TGCGCCAGCAGCTTGGACAGGGCCCACGAGCAGTACTTC. Encoded protein: CASSLDRAHEQYF.

V is TRBV15 and J is TRBJ1-2; D is unclear. Germline CDR1 is LNHNV and CDR2 is YYDKDF (reference sequence). The CDR3 consists of 16 residues. Trimming stripped 3 bases from V and 3 bases from J, with 17 bases between. The CDR3 DNA sequence: TGTGCCACCAGCAGGGCCTCGCCTCCTGCGGACTATGGCTACACCTTC. As protein: CATSRASPPADYGYTF.

The CDR3 DNA follows: TGTGCCACCGCTTTTGGGGGCTCGCTCCACGAGCAGTACTTC. It translates to CATAFGGSLHEQYF. The chain has TRBV19 and TRBJ2-7; perhaps TRBD1 as D (6 bases). V gave up 10 bases and J gave up 5 bases, with 21 bases separating them. This CDR3 is built from 14 residues. The germline gives CDR1 LNHDA, CDR2 SQIVND (reference sequence).

The V and J genes are TRBV6-1 and TRBJ2-1; D may be TRBD2 (7 bases). V dropped 3 bases and J dropped 8 bases, with 17 bases sitting between them. The germline CDR1 and CDR2 sequences are MNHNS and SASEGT. The CDR3 has 15 amino acids. CDR3 DNA sequence: TGTGCCAGCAGTGAGCAGTGGGGGGGCCCTTATGAGCAGTTCTTC. Residues: CASSEQWGGPYEQFF.